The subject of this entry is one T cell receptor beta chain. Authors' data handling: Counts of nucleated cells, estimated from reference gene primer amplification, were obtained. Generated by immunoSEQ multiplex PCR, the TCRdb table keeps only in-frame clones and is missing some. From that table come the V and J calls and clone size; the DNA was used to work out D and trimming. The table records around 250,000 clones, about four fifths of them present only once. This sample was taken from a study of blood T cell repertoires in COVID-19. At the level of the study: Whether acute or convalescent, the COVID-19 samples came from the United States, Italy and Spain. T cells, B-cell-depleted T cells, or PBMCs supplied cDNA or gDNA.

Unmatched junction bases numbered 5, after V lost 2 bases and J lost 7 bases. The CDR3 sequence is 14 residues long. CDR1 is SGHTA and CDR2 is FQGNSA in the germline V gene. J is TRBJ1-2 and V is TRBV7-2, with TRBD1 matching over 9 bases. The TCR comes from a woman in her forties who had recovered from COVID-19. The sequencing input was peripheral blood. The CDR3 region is CASSLTGGRSGYTF. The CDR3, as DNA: TGTGCCAGCAGCTTAACAGGGGGCAGAAGTGGCTACACCTTC.